Following are 9 T cell receptor beta chains from one sample sequenced in a study of Graves' ophthalmopathy and Graves' hyperthyroidism. Amplification of TCR beta CDR3 regions used RNA transcripts. An initial RT-PCR round employing HTBI primers preceded a second-round multiplex PCR. A single record per CDR3 protein comes from TCRdb applying MiXCR to the multiplex PCR reads. The sample carries 200,000 to 250,000 distinct CDR3 sequences, around a fifth recorded once. Sequenced material: peripheral blood. These receptors all stem from a woman aged 50 to 65 with Graves' ophthalmopathy.

The V gene is TRBV6-1, the J gene TRBJ2-5, with D unclear. Trimming took 4 bases from V and 5 from J, leaving 20 bases between them. The germline V gene has CDR1 MNHNS and CDR2 SASEGT. There are 16 residues in the CDR3. CDR3 sequence reads: CASSAALTARAETQYF. The CDR3 DNA is TGTGCCAGCAGTGCGGCCCTCACAGCTCGGGCCGAGACCCAGTACTTC.

This clonotype was seen a handful of times. The rearrangement uses TRBV7-9 and TRBJ2-7, with unresolved D. V lost 1 base to trimming and J lost 0 bases, with 10 bases between them. This CDR3 comprises 15 residues. Germline V gene data show CDR1 as SEHNR and CDR2 as FQNEAQ (reference sequence). In DNA form, the CDR3 reads TGTGCCAGCAGCTTAGGGACGCTAAGCTCCTACGAGCAGTACTTC. It codes for CASSLGTLSSYEQYF.

In DNA form, the CDR3 reads TGTGCCAGCAGCTTAGATCCGACAGGGGGCGTGGAGACCCAGTACTTC. It encodes CASSLDPTGGVETQYF. The V call is TRBV11-2, the J call TRBJ2-5; 10 bases line up with TRBD1. J gave up 5 bases and V 0 bases, and 6 bases lay outside the gene matches. This CDR3 is built from 16 residues. Germline assignment: CDR1 SGHAT and CDR2 FQNNGV.

This clonotype came up many times. The chain combines TRBV15 with TRBJ2-4; either TRBD1 or TRBD2 may supply D (5 bases each). There are 18 residues in the CDR3. V dropped 0 bases and J dropped 2 bases, with 17 bases sitting between them. Germline values: CDR1 LNHNV, CDR2 YYDKDF (reference sequence). CDR3 DNA: TGTGCCACCAGCAGAGATCTGGACGGGACCTCAACCAAAAACATTCAGTACTTC. As protein: CATSRDLDGTSTKNIQYF.

The gene calls are TRBV28 and TRBJ1-2; 7 nucleotides align to TRBD1. The trim removed 5 bases at V and 4 bases at J, leaving 7 bases unmatched. This CDR3 spans 14 amino acids. CDR1 MDHEN and CDR2 SYDVKM come from the germline V gene. The CDR3 DNA reads as TGTGCCAGCAGTCGTCCAGGGGGAAGCTATGGCTACACCTTC. Residues: CASSRPGGSYGYTF.

In its sample, this clonotype was seen many times. The CDR3, as DNA: TGCGCCAGCAGCTTCGGAGGGGAAGGCTACACCTTC. Translated, it gives CASSFGGEGYTF. The J gene is TRBJ1-2, the V gene TRBV5-1, with a tentative D call TRBD1 (5 bases). The CDR3 loop spans 12 amino acids. V gave up 2 bases and J gave up 8 bases, with 10 bases separating them. Germline V gene data show CDR1 as SGHRS and CDR2 as YFSETQ.

This clonotype was recorded many times. This chain uses TRBV6-2 or TRBV6-3 with TRBJ1-1; no clear D. The V end was cut by 2 bases, the J end by 0 bases, with 10 bases between. The CDR3 totals 15 residues. The germline gives CDR1 MNHEY, CDR2 SVGEGT. CDR3: CASSYPVWMNTEAFF. DNA of the CDR3: TGTGCCAGCAGTTACCCGGTATGGATGAACACTGAAGCTTTCTTT.

This rearrangement joins TRBV7-9 to TRBJ2-3; perhaps D is TRBD1 or TRBD2 (5 bases each). Trimming took 1 base from V and 7 from J, leaving 12 bases between them. CDR1 is SEHNR and CDR2 is FQNEAQ in the germline V gene (reference sequence). The CDR3 has 14 residues. This CDR3 is CASSLGEGLNTQYF. In nucleotides, the CDR3 is TGTGCCAGCAGCTTAGGTGAGGGGCTCAATACGCAGTATTTT.

This clonotype has a count of ten or more. The chain links TRBV6-4 to TRBJ2-7; TRBD2 is a possible D gene (5 bases). CDR1 is MRHNA and CDR2 is SNTAGT in the germline V gene. The CDR3 has 13 amino acids. Trimming cost V 7 bases and J 2 bases, with 12 bases left between them. In DNA, the CDR3 is TGTGCCAGCATGGACGGGATGGCCTACGAGCAGTACTTC. This encodes CASMDGMAYEQYF.